The 24 T cell receptor beta chains below all came from one sample that was sequenced in a study of T-cell memory formation after mild COVID-19. MiXCR was run by TCRdb on the 5' RACE reads, yielding one entry per CDR3 protein. Altogether 200,000 to 250,000 distinct CDR3 sequences are present, around 9.1% being singletons, with the ten largest covering 3% to 4%. Specimen: PBMCs or a T cell subset sorted from them (not recorded which). The receptors derive from a young man who had mild COVID-19 (a few samples of this study predate the infection). Cell type and time point are not known.

This clonotype appeared a few times. V usage is TRBV29-1 and J usage is TRBJ1-4; no clear D. The germline V gene encodes CDR1 SQVTM and CDR2 ANQGSEA. The germline V and J ends were trimmed by 7 bases and 0 bases, with 15 bases remaining between them. The CDR3 is 15 residues long. The CDR3 spells CSAYTMDSTNEKLFF. In DNA form, the CDR3 reads TGCAGCGCCTACACCATGGATTCAACTAATGAAAAACTGTTTTTT.

The rearrangement links TRBV29-1 to TRBJ1-5, with D uncertain. V was shortened by 3 bases and J by 2 bases, with 11 bases between the two germline ends. Germline V gives CDR1 SQVTM, CDR2 ANQGSEA. The CDR3 is 14 amino acids. The CDR3, as DNA: TGCAGCGTTGAGGTGGGCAGAGGCAATCAGCCCCAGCATTTT. This translates into CSVEVGRGNQPQHF.

This chain links TRBV24-1 with TRBJ2-7; TRBD1 is a possible D gene (5 bases). Germline values: CDR1 KGHDR, CDR2 SFDVKD. The CDR3 runs to 17 residues. Trimming pared 0 bases from V and 2 bases from J, leaving 16 bases between. CDR3 amino acids: CATSDLPGCTGTYEQYV. The CDR3 DNA follows: TGTGCCACCAGTGATTTGCCGGGTTGTACAGGAACCTACGAGCAGTACGTC.

The chain combines TRBV30 with TRBJ1-6, with 7 bases aligning to TRBD1. J was trimmed by 7 bases and V by 2 bases; bases with no gene match: 2. The CDR3 covers 13 residues. Germline values: CDR1 GTSNPN, CDR2 SVGIG (reference sequence). DNA of the CDR3: TGTGCCTGGAGTCCGGGACAGAATTCACCCCTCCACTTT. Amino acid sequence: CAWSPGQNSPLHF.

A few counts support this clonotype. The CDR3 nucleotides are TGTGCCAGCGGTAGCGGGGGTGTCTCCTACAATGAGCAGTTCTTC. As protein: CASGSGGVSYNEQFF. The J gene is TRBJ2-1, the V gene TRBV6-6; 9 nucleotides agree with TRBD2. Trimming at V came to 8 bases and at J to 0 bases, leaving 5 bases not matched to a gene. This CDR3 comprises 15 residues. Germline loops: CDR1 MNHNY, CDR2 SVGAGI (reference sequence).

This clonotype was seen repeatedly, ten times or more. V usage is TRBV5-1 and J usage is TRBJ2-3; the D is unclear. The V gene's germline CDR1 is SGHRS and CDR2 YFSETQ. CDR3 size: 13 residues. V was cut by 4 bases and J by 6 bases, with 12 bases left in between. The CDR3: CASSPIVRDTQYF. CDR3 in DNA: TGCGCCAGCAGCCCTATAGTACGGGATACGCAGTATTTT. Filled out from reference TRBV5-1 and TRBJ2-3, the complete variable domain reads KAGVTQTPRYLIKTRGQQVTLSCSPISGHRSVSWYQQTPGQGLQFLFEYFSETQRNKGNFPGRFSGRQFSNSRSEMNVSTLELGDSALYLCASSPIVRDTQYFGPGTRLTVL.

The rearrangement links TRBV9 to TRBJ2-3; D is unresolved. The CDR3 has 12 residues. Between the trimmed V and J ends, which lost 2 bases and 1 base, there was a span of 2 bases. CDR1 and CDR2 (germline): SGDLS, YYNGEE. CDR3: CASSVGTDTQYF. CDR3 coding DNA: TGTGCCAGCAGCGTGGGCACAGATACGCAGTATTTT.

This clonotype appeared a few times. This chain uses TRBV12-3 or TRBV12-4 with TRBJ2-5; no firm D call. V lost 8 bases and J lost 2, with 15 bases in between. The CDR3 is 14 amino acids. In DNA, the CDR3 is TGTGCCAGCGGACCTTTACACTTACAAGAGACCCAGTACTTC. It specifies CASGPLHLQETQYF.

This clonotype has more than one count but fewer than ten. The chain uses TRBV2 and TRBJ2-4; the D gene is possibly TRBD1 (5 bases). This CDR3 contains 14 residues. From germline, CDR1 is SNHLY and CDR2 FYNNEI. V was cut by 6 bases and J by 0 bases, with 9 bases left in between. The CDR3 DNA sequence: TGTGCCAGCAGGTCGACAGTAGCCAAAAACATTCAGTACTTC. This translates into CASRSTVAKNIQYF. The variable domain in full, completed from reference TRBV2 and TRBJ2-4, reads EPEVTQTPSHQVTQMGQEVILRCVPISNHLYFYWYRQILGQKVEFLVSFYNNEISEKSEIFDDQFSVERPDGSNFTLKIRSTKLEDSAMYFCASRSTVAKNIQYFGAGTRLSVL.

In its sample, this clonotype was seen a few times. The chain joins TRBV5-1 to TRBJ2-5; the match to TRBD2 covers 9 bases. Germline values: CDR1 SGHRS, CDR2 YFSETQ. The CDR3 consists of 16 residues. J lost 2 bases, V lost 2 bases, and 7 bases had no gene match. The CDR3: CASSLSSGGPQETQYF. The CDR3 bases are TGCGCCAGCAGCTTAAGTAGCGGGGGCCCTCAAGAGACCCAGTACTTC.

This clonotype was seen a handful of times. This chain connects TRBV6-1 to TRBJ1-1; D remains unclear. V was trimmed by 2 bases and J by 10 bases, leaving 8 bases between them. Germline CDR1 and CDR2: MNHNS and SASEGT. This CDR3 comprises 11 residues. Here the CDR3 DNA reads TGTGCCAGCAGTGAACGGGAAGTAGCTTTCTTT. Its protein product is CASSEREVAFF.

The chain has TRBV2 and TRBJ1-2; D is uncertain. The V end lost 4 bases, the J end lost 6 bases, and 12 bases lay between the germline ends. The CDR3 covers 13 residues. Per germline, CDR1 SNHLY and CDR2 FYNNEI. CDR3 in DNA: TGTGCCAGCAGTGCACCGGGCGGAGATGGCTACACCTTC. It is translated as CASSAPGGDGYTF.

This sequence joins TRBV5-1 and TRBJ2-2; D is ambiguous. The CDR3 runs 12 residues. Looked up from germline, CDR1 is SGHRS and CDR2 is YFSETQ. Trimming took off 4 bases at V and 5 bases at J, with 6 bases between the two ends. The CDR3 is CASSPETGELFF. The CDR3 DNA reads as TGCGCCAGCAGCCCCGAAACCGGGGAGCTGTTTTTT. Looking up the rest from reference TRBV5-1 and TRBJ2-2 gives the full variable domain: KAGVTQTPRYLIKTRGQQVTLSCSPISGHRSVSWYQQTPGQGLQFLFEYFSETQRNKGNFPGRFSGRQFSNSRSEMNVSTLELGDSALYLCASSPETGELFFGEGSRLTVL.

In its sample, this clonotype was seen a few times. The V gene is TRBV2, the J gene TRBJ1-6; TRBD1 matches at 9 bases. The CDR3 is 16 residues long. The V segment lost 6 bases and the J segment 0 bases; nucleotides outside the gene matches: 3. The germline CDR1 and CDR2 sequences are SNHLY and FYNNEI. The CDR3 sequence: CASRDRGISYNSPLHF. In DNA, the CDR3 is TGTGCCAGCAGGGACAGGGGCATCTCCTATAATTCACCCCTCCACTTT. The variable domain in full, completed from reference TRBV2 and TRBJ1-6, reads EPEVTQTPSHQVTQMGQEVILRCVPISNHLYFYWYRQILGQKVEFLVSFYNNEISEKSEIFDDQFSVERPDGSNFTLKIRSTKLEDSAMYFCASRDRGISYNSPLHFGNGTRLTVT.

This clonotype was counted a few times. The J gene is TRBJ2-2, the V gene TRBV5-1; a possible D gene is TRBD2 (6 bases). This CDR3 comprises 17 residues. Germline CDR1 reads SGHRS; CDR2 reads YFSETQ. Trimming left V 0 bases short and J 3 bases short, with 15 bases between. As DNA, the CDR3 is TGCGCCAGCAGCTTGGTCGATCTAGCGTATGACACCGGGGAGCTGTTTTTT. Translated, it gives CASSLVDLAYDTGELFF.

This clonotype was observed a handful of times. The genes are TRBV20-1 and TRBJ1-2, with TRBD1 matching 10 bases. The CDR3 covers 15 residues. CDR1 is DFQATT, CDR2 SNEGSKA, per germline (reference sequence). The V segment lost 1 base and the J segment 6 bases; nucleotides outside the gene matches: 8. The CDR3 reads CSARGPGQGRHGYTF. As DNA, the CDR3 is TGCAGTGCTAGAGGCCCGGGACAGGGGAGACATGGCTACACCTTC.

This clonotype was seen a handful of times. The V gene is TRBV5-1, the J gene TRBJ2-3; 16 nucleotides match TRBD2. Trimming at V came to 4 bases and at J to 7 bases, leaving 3 bases not matched to a gene. CDR1 is SGHRS and CDR2 is YFSETQ in the germline V gene. This CDR3 spans 15 amino acids. The CDR3 protein is CASSQGLAGGNTQYF. In DNA form, the CDR3 reads TGCGCCAGCAGCCAGGGACTAGCGGGGGGGAATACGCAGTATTTT.

This clonotype was seen a handful of times. The chain employs TRBV7-9 and TRBJ1-2; D call uncertain. This CDR3 has 15 residues. Trimming shortened V by 1 base and J by 4 bases, and 13 bases separated the two germline ends. Looked up from germline, CDR1 is SEHNR and CDR2 is FQNEAQ (reference sequence). The DNA of the CDR3 is TGTGCCAGCAGCTTAGAGGGAGTGGCGGTCTATGGCTACACCTTC. Protein: CASSLEGVAVYGYTF.

This clonotype was recorded a few times. The V and J genes are TRBV11-2 and TRBJ2-1; no clear D gene. The CDR3 covers 13 residues. CDR1 SGHAT and CDR2 FQNNGV come from the germline V gene. V was trimmed by 5 bases and J by 8 bases, leaving 13 bases between them. Written as DNA, the CDR3 is TGTGCCAGCAGCCTTGCCTCATTGGATGAGCAGTTCTTC. Translation gives CASSLASLDEQFF.

This clonotype was counted many times. The rearrangement joins TRBV7-3 to TRBJ2-2; 13 nucleotides match TRBD2. CDR3 length: 17 residues. Germline assignment: CDR1 SGHTA and CDR2 FQGTGA. Trimming at V came to 5 bases and at J to 4 bases, leaving 7 bases not matched to a gene. For the CDR3, the DNA is TGTGCCAGCAGCCGGACTAGCGGGGGACTGAGCACCGGGGAGCTGTTTTTT. It specifies CASSRTSGGLSTGELFF.

The rearrangement joins TRBV19 to TRBJ2-7, with a possible D match to TRBD1 (5 bases). The V end was cut by 1 base, the J end by 3 bases, with 13 bases between. Germline V lookup: CDR1 LNHDA, CDR2 SQIVND (reference sequence). This CDR3 region has 15 residues. DNA for the CDR3: TGTGCCAGTAGTATAGTGGACACCGTCTTCTACGAGCAGTACTTC. It translates to CASSIVDTVFYEQYF.

This CDR3 reads CASRGTGRVEQYF. The DNA for the CDR3 is TGTGCCAGCAGGGGGACCGGGAGGGTCGAGCAGTACTTC. The V call is TRBV2, the J call TRBJ2-7, with 8 bases matching TRBD2. CDR1 SNHLY and CDR2 FYNNEI come from the germline V gene. The CDR3 runs 13 residues. The V gene end was trimmed by 6 bases and the J gene end by 6 bases; junction bases not matched to a gene: 7.

There are a few counts of this clonotype. The CDR3 region is CASSPTGGLSNQPQHF. CDR3 nucleotides: TGTGCCAGCAGCCCAACAGGGGGCTTAAGCAATCAGCCCCAGCATTTT. The genes are TRBV7-8 and TRBJ1-5, with 9 bases matching TRBD1. V lost 5 bases to trimming and J lost 1 base; unmatched junction nucleotides: 6. CDR3 length: 16 residues. CDR1 is SGHVS, CDR2 FQNEAQ, per germline.

V and J are TRBV6-2 or TRBV6-3 and TRBJ2-1, with TRBD1 identical over 7 bases. V shed 0 bases, J shed 4 bases, and the junction held 6 bases outside the gene matches. In germline, CDR1 is MNHEY, CDR2 SVGEGT. The CDR3 runs to 16 residues. Here the CDR3 DNA reads TGTGCCAGCAGTTACTCGTGGGACAGAGCTTACAATGAGCAGTTCTTC. It encodes CASSYSWDRAYNEQFF.